The present T cell receptor (beta chain) was sequenced within a study of blood T cell repertoires in COVID-19. The overall study: Sites in the United States, Italy and Spain provided acute and convalescent COVID-19 samples.

CDR3 length: 18 amino acids. TCRdb's table, derived via immunoSEQ multiplex PCR, lists solely in-frame clones and lacks some. The sample lists tens of thousands of clones, 90% occurring once. The chain has TRBV21-1 and TRBJ1-1; the table's D call, TRBD1, was not checked against the DNA. TRBV21-1 is classified as a pseudogene. Material: peripheral blood. This receptor was taken from a man aged 80 or over with acute or convalescent COVID-19. The CDR3 DNA reads as TGTGCCAGCAGCCTAAGAGGTCCGGATGGTAGGGGGACCACTGAAGCTTTCTTT. Residues: CASSLRGPDGRGTTEAFF.